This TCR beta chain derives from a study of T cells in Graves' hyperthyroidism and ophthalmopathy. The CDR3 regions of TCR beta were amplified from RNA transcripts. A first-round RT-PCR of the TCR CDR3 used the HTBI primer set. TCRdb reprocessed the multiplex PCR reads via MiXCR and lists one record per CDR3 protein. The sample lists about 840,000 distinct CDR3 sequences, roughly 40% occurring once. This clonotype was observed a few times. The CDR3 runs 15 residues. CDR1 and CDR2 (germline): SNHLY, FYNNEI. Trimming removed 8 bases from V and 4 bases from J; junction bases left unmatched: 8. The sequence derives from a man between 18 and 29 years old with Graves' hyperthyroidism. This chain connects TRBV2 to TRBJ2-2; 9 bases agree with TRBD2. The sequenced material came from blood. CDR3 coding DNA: TGTGCCAGCCTCGAAGCGGGGGGCCCCACCGGGGAGCTGTTTTTT. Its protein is CASLEAGGPTGELFF.